These T cell receptor beta chains were read from a single sample in a study of blood T cell repertoires in COVID-19. The assay was immunoSEQ multiplex PCR, and TCRdb's table has in-frame clones only and misses some. The sample includes roughly 140,000 clones, 84% of them seen just once. Sequenced sample: peripheral blood. The receptors derive from a man aged 55 to 69 with active or convalescent COVID-19. Each CDR3 is given with its conserved first and last residue. The D gene is left open where the match is weak. Some rows mark clone size as missing; the rest say once, few, many or name a class of expanded clone.

v_call	d_call	cdr3_length	j_call	clone_size	cdr3_nt	cdr3_aa
TRBV7-2	.	12	TRBJ1-2	.	TGTGCCAGTAGTGGAGCCGGGTTTGGCTACACCTTC	CASSGAGFGYTF
TRBV5-3	.	14	TRBJ1-3	.	TGTGCCAGAAGCTTCTGCAGCTCTGGAAACACCATATATTTT	CARSFCSSGNTIYF
TRBV18	TRBD2	14	TRBJ2-1	.	TGTGCCAGCTCACCAGCCCTAGCGGAGAATGAGCAGTTCTTC	CASSPALAENEQFF
TRBV6-1	TRBD2	18	TRBJ2-5	.	TGTGCCAGCAGTGAACTGCTGCCTGGGCGGGGGGGTTTGGAGACCCAGTACTTC	CASSELLPGRGGLETQYF
TRBV4-1	.	14	TRBJ1-1	once	TGCGCCAGCAGCCAAGTGGTGAGGAACACTGAAGCTTTCTTT	CASSQVVRNTEAFF
TRBV3-1/TRBV3-2	TRBD1	14	TRBJ2-1	.	TGTGCCAGCAGCCCCCACAGGGGTCGATCGGAGCCGTTCTTC	CASSPHRGRSEPFF
TRBV18	.	14	TRBJ2-5	.	TGTGCCAGCTCACCATTGACAGAAACAGAGACCCAGTACTTC	CASSPLTETETQYF
TRBV7-2	.	16	TRBJ1-2	once	TGTGCCAGCAGCTTAGGTGTGGGAGCGAGTGGCTATGGCTACACCTTC	CASSLGVGASGYGYTF
TRBV6-2/TRBV6-3	TRBD1	15	TRBJ2-2	few	TGTGCCAGCAGTTTCCGACAGGGTAGGGCCGGGGAGCTGTTTTTT	CASSFRQGRAGELFF
TRBV2	.	13	TRBJ1-5	.	TGTGCCAGCCTCTTAGGCGGGGTAGGGCCCCAGCATTTT	CASLLGGVGPQHF
TRBV3-1/TRBV3-2	.	18	TRBJ1-3	.	TGTGCCAGCAGCCAAGATCTGGTCGTCGGGTTGTCTGGAAACACCATATATTTT	CASSQDLVVGLSGNTIYF
TRBV7-2	.	15	TRBJ2-7	once	TGTGCCAGCAGCTTTGGCACGCCGGGTGAGGACGAGCAGTACTTC	CASSFGTPGEDEQYF
TRBV19	TRBD2	14	TRBJ2-1	.	TGTGCCAGTAGTATTAGGGCGGGAGTGGGTGAGCAGTTCTTC	CASSIRAGVGEQFF
TRBV7-2	TRBD1	14	TRBJ1-2	.	TGTGCCAGCAGCGTAGGGACAGGGTTCGGGGGCTACACCTTC	CASSVGTGFGGYTF
TRBV12-3/TRBV12-4	.	13	TRBJ2-7	.	TGTGCCAGCGAGGGGGTGGGACCCTACGAGCAGTACTTC	CASEGVGPYEQYF
TRBV7-2	.	14	TRBJ1-1	.	TGTGCCAGCAGCCCTAGGCGGGTAAACACTGAAGCTTTCTTT	CASSPRRVNTEAFF
TRBV5-1	.	15	TRBJ2-2	.	TGCGCCAGCAGCTGGGACATACTAGTGGCCGCCAAGCTGTTTTTT	CASSWDILVAAKLFF
TRBV9	TRBD2	19	TRBJ2-3	.	TGTGCCAGCAGCGGAGGACTAGCGGGGGCCTTCCTTAGCACAGATACGCAGTATTTT	CASSGGLAGAFLSTDTQYF
TRBV2	.	13	TRBJ1-5	.	TGTGCCAGCAGTTCAGGCAACAATCAGCCCCAGCATTTT	CASSSGNNQPQHF
TRBV2	.	13	TRBJ1-5	.	TGTGCCAGCAGTACAGAGAGCAATCAGCCCCAGCATTTT	CASSTESNQPQHF
TRBV18	TRBD1	15	TRBJ1-2	.	TGTGCCAGCTCACGGGACAGTTCCGAAAGCTATGGCTACACCTTC	CASSRDSSESYGYTF
TRBV6-5	.	13	TRBJ1-2	.	TGTGCCAGCAGCGAGAACCGGGGGTATGGCTACACCTTC	CASSENRGYGYTF
TRBV4-3	.	16	TRBJ2-3	.	TGCGCCAGCAGCCAAGCGGGAGACCCTAGCACAGATACGCAGTATTTT	CASSQAGDPSTDTQYF
TRBV28	.	14	TRBJ2-3	.	TGTGCCAGCAGTCCGGACAGAAGCACAGATACGCAGTATTTT	CASSPDRSTDTQYF
TRBV7-2	TRBD1	15	TRBJ1-2	once	TGTGCCAGCAGCAGGGACAGGTCATCGAACTATGGCTACACCTTC	CASSRDRSSNYGYTF
TRBV7-2	TRBD1	17	TRBJ2-2	.	TGTGCCAGCAGCTTCTCTTCCGGGACAGGGGCCACCGGGGAGCTGTTTTTT	CASSFSSGTGATGELFF
TRBV29-1	TRBD1	12	TRBJ2-5	.	TGCAGCGTTGGGGACAGCAAAGAGACCCAGTACTTC	CSVGDSKETQYF
TRBV11-3	.	15	TRBJ2-7	.	TGTGCCAGCAGCTCCAACGCTGGGCTTCTCTACGAGCAGTACTTC	CASSSNAGLLYEQYF
TRBV19	.	12	TRBJ1-1	.	TGTGCCAGTAGTATAGGTCCCCTGGAAGCTTTCTTT	CASSIGPLEAFF
TRBV4-1	.	19	TRBJ1-1	.	TGCGCCAGCGGCCAAGTTGGCGGCGGGCTACGGTTAATGAACACTGAAGCTTTCTTT	CASGQVGGGLRLMNTEAFF
TRBV10-2	.	14	TRBJ1-1	.	TGCGCCAGCAGGGGACTTTGGGAGAACACTGAAGCTTTCTTT	CASRGLWENTEAFF
TRBV5-6	.	15	TRBJ1-2	.	TGTGCCAGCAGAAGGCTCCGAGGGGGAAACTATGGCTACACCTTC	CASRRLRGGNYGYTF
TRBV18	.	13	TRBJ1-5	.	TGTGCCAGCTCAGCGGCAGGGAATCAGCCCCAGCATTTT	CASSAAGNQPQHF
TRBV11-3	.	17	TRBJ1-1	.	TGTGCCAGCAGCGAATACGAACGGGGTCGGTCGAGGACTGAAGCTTTCTTT	CASSEYERGRSRTEAFF
TRBV29-1	TRBD1	13	TRBJ2-1	.	TGCAGCGTTGGGGGACAGGGGGCGAATGAGCAGTTCTTC	CSVGGQGANEQFF